This T cell receptor (beta chain) is drawn from a study of blood T cell repertoires in COVID-19 (dated by TCRdb to 2019 to 2021). For the wider study: The collaborator samples originated in the United States, Italy and Spain and spanned the acute and convalescent phases of COVID-19. The sample metadata nearly always contained a de-identified subject ID, COVID-19 status, age in years and sex. Deeply sampled blood TCRbeta repertoires from subjects exposed to, actively infected with, or recovered from COVID-19 were included in the dataset. The repertoires were made available in a free public database intended to serve as a resource for research on the immune response to SARS-CoV-2. Samples came from the ongoing ImmuneRACE study (first 160 participants) plus 1,254 subjects from 6 global collaborators. HLA class I and class II types, where available, came from metadata supplied by the sample provider rather than from assay-based typing. The prospective study material was composed of cDNA or gDNA derived from T cells, B-cell-depleted T cells, or PBMCs.

The immunoSEQ Assay, a bias-controlled multiplex PCR, was used to amplify TCRbeta CDR3 regions from genomic DNA. The authors processed their data as follows. The number of nucleated cells in each sample was estimated from the amplification of reference gene primers within the assay. Sequence reads were collapsed and filtered to measure the absolute abundance of every unique TCRbeta CDR3 rearrangement. For each sample, productive Simpson clonality was calculated as the square root of Simpson's diversity index over productive rearrangements. TCRdb limited this immuneACCESS table to in-frame rearrangements with V and J called. A share of clones is missing; checked studies link under half to unresolved V genes, and the rest is unexplained. V and J calls plus clone size are reproduced from that table; the DNA served to infer D and trimming. The sample table shows around 310,000 clones, and 88% are seen once. The biggest ten clones account for approximately 4% of the sample.

Deletion took 0 bases off V and 4 bases off J, with a span of 6 bases between the germline ends. The CDR3 has 13 amino acids, counting the end cysteine and phenylalanine. Of all the DNA, just the CDR3 is kept, 39 bases in frame from base 1. CDR1 and CDR2, looked up from the germline V gene (reference sequence), are LNHNV and YYDKDF. Each collaborating institution followed its own protocols to collect whole blood in K2EDTA tubes. For TCRbeta analysis, collaborators shipped samples as frozen whole blood, isolated PBMCs, or DNA extracted from either of those sample types. In regard to this clone: The specificity of this receptor is unknown. It has no much larger one-base neighbor in the sample; base qualities were not kept.

On the study overall, not on this receptor specifically: The amount of clinical and demographic metadata varied by source and participant and was provided uncurated.

Sequencing input: peripheral blood. This sequence uses TRBV15 and TRBJ1-2; the D gene is not confidently resolved. This clonotype was obtained from a woman aged 45-65 years with active or convalescent COVID-19. The CDR3 is CATSRDSGYGYTF. The nucleotide sequence is TGTGCCACCAGCAGAGATAGTGGCTATGGCTACACCTTC.